The clone carrying this T cell receptor beta chain is a singleton in its sample. Enrollment shut out patients with autoimmune disease history or systemic immunosuppression. The data stem from a study of OX40 agonist ivuxolimab in advanced cancers. Study-level information: Earlier anti-PD-1, anti-PD-L1 or anti-CTLA-4 therapy was permitted; roughly 40% had received some. Partial responses were observed in three patients, of whom one had hepatocellular carcinoma and two had cutaneous melanoma.

Germline V lookup: CDR1 SGHNT, CDR2 YYREEE (reference sequence). CDR3 length: 13 residues. Trimming removed 3 bases at V and 2 bases at J, with 8 bases between. Sequencing was performed with immunoSEQ multiplex PCR; in TCRdb, only in-frame clones are kept and a portion is missing. Of around 70,000 clones in the sample, 85% were seen once. The chain recombines TRBV5-4 with TRBJ1-1; D unresolved. The input for sequencing was CD4+ or CD8+ T cells sorted from blood, taken in a trial of the OX40 agonist ivuxolimab. This sequence was found in an adult with an advanced solid tumor such as melanoma, head and neck, liver or kidney cancer. CDR3 DNA sequence: TGTGCCAGCAGCTGGGGATCAAACACTGAAGCTTTCTTT. Its protein is CASSWGSNTEAFF.